The entry below describes one T cell receptor (beta chain). Authors' data handling: Nucleated cell number was recorded as an estimate derived from reference gene primer amplification. Generated by immunoSEQ multiplex PCR, the TCRdb table keeps only in-frame clones and is missing some. That table gives V, J and clone size, and the DNA gave D and trimming. Of some 250,000 clones listed, over 75% were seen once; the top ten hold 1.9%. These data belong to a study of blood T cell repertoires in COVID-19. Germline V gives CDR1 SNHLY, CDR2 FYNNEI. V trimming: 7 bases; J trimming: 8 bases; junction bases outside the gene matches: 10. The CDR3 is 15 residues long.

V usage is TRBV2 and J usage is TRBJ2-1; TRBD1 matches 11 bases. The TCR was taken from a woman aged 45-65 years who had recovered from COVID-19. Source material: PBMCs or T cells enriched from blood (not recorded which). The CDR3 region is CASNIGTGGADEQFF. In nucleotides, the CDR3 is TGTGCCAGCAACATAGGGACAGGGGGAGCCGATGAGCAGTTCTTC.